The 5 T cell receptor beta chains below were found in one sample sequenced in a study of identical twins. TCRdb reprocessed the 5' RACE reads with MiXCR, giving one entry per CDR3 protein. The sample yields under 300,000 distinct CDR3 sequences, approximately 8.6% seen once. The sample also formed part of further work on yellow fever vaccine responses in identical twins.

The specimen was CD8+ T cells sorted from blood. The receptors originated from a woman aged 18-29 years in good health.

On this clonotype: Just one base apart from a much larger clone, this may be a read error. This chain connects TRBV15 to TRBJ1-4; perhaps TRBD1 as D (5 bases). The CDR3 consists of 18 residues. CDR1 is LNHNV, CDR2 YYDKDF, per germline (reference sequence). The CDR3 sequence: CTSSPTGADASFWEKLFF. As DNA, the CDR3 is TGTACCAGCAGTCCAACCGGGGCGGACGCCTCGTTCTGGGAAAAACTGTTTTTT.

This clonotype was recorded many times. As DNA, the CDR3 is TGTGCCAGCAGTGACAGGGCCCGGGGCACAGATACGCAGTATTTT. Translated: CASSDRARGTDTQYF. This chain uses TRBV12-3 or TRBV12-4 with TRBJ2-3; 7 nucleotides align to TRBD1. Trimming took 5 bases from V and 1 from J; bases not matched to a gene: 6. The CDR3 has 15 residues.

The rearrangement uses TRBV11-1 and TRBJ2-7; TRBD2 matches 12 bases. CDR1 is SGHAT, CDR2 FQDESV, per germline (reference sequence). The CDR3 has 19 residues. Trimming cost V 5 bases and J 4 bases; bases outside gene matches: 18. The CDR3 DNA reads TGTGCCAGCAGCCACCCCGGGCTAGCGGGGGGGCTCGAGGAATACGAGCAGTACTTC. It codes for CASSHPGLAGGLEEYEQYF.

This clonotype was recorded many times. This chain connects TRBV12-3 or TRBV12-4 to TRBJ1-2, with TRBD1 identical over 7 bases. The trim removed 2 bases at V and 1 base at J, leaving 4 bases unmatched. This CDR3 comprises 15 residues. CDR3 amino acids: CASSLFAGGNYGYTF. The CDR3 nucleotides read TGTGCCAGCAGTTTATTCGCAGGGGGTAACTATGGCTACACCTTC.

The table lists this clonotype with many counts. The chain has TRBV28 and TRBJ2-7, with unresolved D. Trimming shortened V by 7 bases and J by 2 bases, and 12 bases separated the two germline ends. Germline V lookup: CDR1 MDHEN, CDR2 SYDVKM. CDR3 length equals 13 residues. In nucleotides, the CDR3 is TGTGCCAGCACCCTCACCAGAGCCTACGAGCAGTACTTC. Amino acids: CASTLTRAYEQYF.